Shown below are 26 T cell receptor beta chains from a single sample sequenced in a study of Tregs in tolerant kidney transplant recipients. TCRdb keeps only in-frame clones here, not all; method: immunoSEQ multiplex PCR. The sample shows about 120,000 clones, approximately 90% of them seen only once. The sequencing sample was made of CD4+ T cells from blood. These receptors all come from a human donor in good health.

In its sample, this clone was seen a few times. The rearrangement joins TRBV10-1 to TRBJ1-5; tentatively, D is TRBD1 (5 bases). Trimming pared 4 bases from V and 5 bases from J, leaving 12 bases between. This CDR3 has 14 residues. The germline gives CDR1 WNHNN, CDR2 SYGVQD (reference sequence). This CDR3 reads CASSAWDGDQPQHF. The CDR3 bases are TGCGCCAGCAGTGCCTGGGACGGTGATCAGCCCCAGCATTTT.

This clone was found once. The chain couples TRBV6-1 to TRBJ1-1, with TRBD1 matching over 12 bases. The CDR3 sequence is 14 residues long. Germline lookup yields CDR1 MNHNS and CDR2 SASEGT. V was pared by 6 bases and J by 5 bases, with 4 bases of the junction left unmatched. DNA of the CDR3: TGTGCCAGCAGCGGGACAGGGGGCAGGACTGAAGCTTTCTTT. Translation gives CASSGTGGRTEAFF.

The V and J genes are TRBV7-2 and TRBJ2-1, with 11 positions matching TRBD2. The CDR3 contains 18 residues. V shed 2 bases and J 5 bases; nucleotides not matched to a gene: 11. The germline V gene encodes CDR1 SGHTA and CDR2 FQGNSA. CDR3 protein: CASSLYYSGTSGNNEQFF. The CDR3 region has the DNA TGTGCCAGCAGCTTATACTATTCGGGGACTAGCGGAAACAATGAGCAGTTCTTC.

The chain employs TRBV6-6 and TRBJ1-1; 9 nucleotides match TRBD1. Germline lookup yields CDR1 MNHNY and CDR2 SVGAGI (reference sequence). The CDR3 runs to 15 residues. V lost 6 bases, J lost 4 bases, and 9 bases stayed unmatched. The CDR3 coding sequence is TGTGCCAGCAGCCGGGACAGGGAGCGCCTCACTGAAGCTTTCTTT. This sequence encodes CASSRDRERLTEAFF.

The chain uses TRBV7-2 and TRBJ2-7, with D unclear. The CDR3 is made up of 15 amino acids. The germline V and J ends were trimmed by 1 base and 2 bases, with 12 bases remaining between them. The germline V gene encodes CDR1 SGHTA and CDR2 FQGNSA. In DNA, the CDR3 is TGTGCCAGCAGCTTAGGCCGGCCCAAGGCCTACGAGCAGTACTTC. Residues: CASSLGRPKAYEQYF.

This sequence joins TRBV6-5 and TRBJ2-3; D is unclear. V was clipped by 6 bases and J by 5 bases, with 12 bases between them. Germline V gene data show CDR1 as MNHEY and CDR2 as SVGAGI. This CDR3 contains 13 residues. In nucleotides, the CDR3 is TGTGCCAGCAGCCCTGGGCCCAAAGATACGCAGTATTTT. As protein: CASSPGPKDTQYF.

This clone was seen just once. The genes are TRBV11-2 and TRBJ2-7; D is perhaps TRBD2 (6 bases). There are 14 residues in the CDR3. Germline CDR1 SGHAT, CDR2 FQNNGV. Trimming stripped 3 bases from V and 0 bases from J, with 9 bases between. Here the CDR3 DNA reads TGTGCCAGCAGCTTGTCTAGCGCCTCCTACGAGCAGTACTTC. Translated, it gives CASSLSSASYEQYF.

This clone has only a few counts. The chain joins TRBV5-4 to TRBJ2-7, with D possibly matching TRBD1 (5 bases). The V and J ends lost 4 bases and 0 bases respectively, with 17 bases between them. This CDR3 spans 16 amino acids. Germline V gene lookup returns CDR1 SGHNT and CDR2 YYREEE (reference sequence). The chain's CDR3 is CASSTSRQRSSYEQYF. Written as DNA, the CDR3 is TGTGCCAGCAGCACCTCTAGACAGCGTAGCTCCTACGAGCAGTACTTC.

This chain connects TRBV5-1 to TRBJ2-7; D is unclear. The V and J ends lost 1 base and 0 bases respectively, with 8 bases between them. Germline CDR1 reads SGHRS; CDR2 reads YFSETQ. The CDR3 is made up of 14 amino acids. The CDR3 sequence is CASSLSAPSYEQYF. The CDR3 DNA follows: TGCGCCAGCAGCTTGTCGGCCCCCTCCTACGAGCAGTACTTC.

The chain is built from TRBV5-1 and TRBJ2-2, with D tentatively TRBD1 (6 bases). This CDR3 contains 15 residues. The germline gives CDR1 SGHRS, CDR2 YFSETQ. V was clipped by 4 bases and J by 6 bases, with 16 bases between them. The CDR3 loop reads CASSDIDRSPGELFF. CDR3 nucleotide sequence: TGCGCCAGCAGCGATATTGACAGGTCCCCCGGGGAGCTGTTTTTT.

This rearrangement joins TRBV30 to TRBJ2-3; possibly TRBD1 for D (5 bases). Germline V gene lookup returns CDR1 GTSNPN and CDR2 SVGIG (reference sequence). V was shortened by 0 bases and J by 4 bases, with 8 bases between the two germline ends. The CDR3 totals 13 residues. CDR3 DNA: TGTGCCTGGAGTGTAAAAGGGGCAGATACGCAGTATTTT. Its translation: CAWSVKGADTQYF.

V is TRBV11-2 and J is TRBJ2-3, with a tentative D call TRBD2 (5 bases). Germline CDR1 is SGHAT and CDR2 is FQNNGV. V dropped 4 bases and J dropped 4 bases, with 15 bases sitting between them. There are 15 residues in the CDR3. CDR3 sequence reads: CASSSPGRVADTQYF. For the CDR3, the DNA is TGTGCCAGCAGCTCCCCTGGGCGGGTCGCAGATACGCAGTATTTT.

Written as DNA, the CDR3 is TGCGCCAGCAGCCAAGTAGAGGTGGGGACAGGGGGCACAGATACGCAGTATTTT. Amino acid sequence: CASSQVEVGTGGTDTQYF. The gene calls are TRBV4-1 and TRBJ2-3; TRBD1 matches at 10 bases. J was trimmed by 1 base and V by 1 base; bases with no gene match: 8. This CDR3 spans 18 amino acids. Germline values: CDR1 MGHRA, CDR2 YSYEKL.

The CDR3 DNA reads TGTGCCAGCAGCCCGGACAGGGTACCTCGGTCACCCCTCCACTTT. This encodes CASSPDRVPRSPLHF. V is TRBV11-2 and J is TRBJ1-6, with 8 positions matching TRBD1. This CDR3 comprises 15 residues. The trim removed 5 bases at V and 10 bases at J, leaving 10 bases unmatched. From germline, CDR1 is SGHAT and CDR2 FQNNGV.

The V call is TRBV28, the J call TRBJ2-5; a weak D match, TRBD2 (7 bases). V lost 7 bases to trimming and J lost 2 bases, with 20 bases between them. The CDR3 loop spans 16 amino acids. The germline V gene has CDR1 MDHEN and CDR2 SYDVKM. The CDR3: CASTTGGGGGQETQYF. Here the CDR3 DNA reads TGTGCCAGCACCACCGGCGGGGGAGGGGGACAAGAGACCCAGTACTTC.

The rearrangement joins TRBV21-1 to TRBJ1-1. TRBV21-1 is classified as a pseudogene. The CDR3 is 16 residues long. The CDR3 loop reads CASSKFGTEMNTEAFF. In DNA, the CDR3 is TGTGCCAGCAGCAAATTTGGGACTGAAATGAACACTGAAGCTTTCTTT.

This rearrangement joins TRBV19 to TRBJ1-2, with D unresolved. The CDR3 consists of 15 residues. The germline V gene encodes CDR1 LNHDA and CDR2 SQIVND (reference sequence). Trimming took off 3 bases at V and 0 bases at J, with 11 bases between the two ends. The CDR3 DNA reads TGTGCCAGTAGTATTATCATCGGCACTAACTATGGCTACACCTTC. It translates to CASSIIIGTNYGYTF.

The chain recombines TRBV5-4 with TRBJ2-5; unclear D gene. This CDR3 comprises 15 residues. Germline loops: CDR1 SGHNT, CDR2 YYREEE (reference sequence). The ends were cut back, 2 bases at V and 2 bases at J, with 13 bases in the middle. The CDR3 loop is CASSFASRLQETQYF. The CDR3 DNA reads TGTGCCAGCAGCTTCGCCTCGAGATTACAAGAGACCCAGTACTTC.

The J gene is TRBJ1-3, the V gene TRBV28, with D unclear. V was pared by 5 bases and J by 3 bases, with 11 bases between. There are 14 residues in the CDR3. Germline lookup yields CDR1 MDHEN and CDR2 SYDVKM. DNA for the CDR3: TGTGCCAGCAGTCGGGTCAATAGTGGAAACACCATATATTTT. Translating it yields CASSRVNSGNTIYF.

This clone came up a few times. The chain's CDR3 is CSVRVGTMAFF. The CDR3 DNA follows: TGCAGCGTGCGAGTCGGGACGATGGCTTTCTTT. The V and J genes are TRBV29-1 and TRBJ1-1; weak D call: TRBD1 (5 bases). This CDR3 region has 11 residues. Germline CDR1 is SQVTM and CDR2 is ANQGSEA. V lost 6 bases, J lost 11 bases, and 16 bases lay in between.

The chain employs TRBV2 and TRBJ2-3, with TRBD2 identical over 7 bases. Germline V gene data show CDR1 as SNHLY and CDR2 as FYNNEI. The CDR3 loop spans 14 amino acids. Trimming at V came to 2 bases and at J to 5 bases, leaving 4 bases not matched to a gene. In DNA form, the CDR3 reads TGTGCCAGCAGTGAAAGTTCGGGGGGAGATACGCAGTATTTT. It codes for CASSESSGGDTQYF.

The CDR3 spells CAISPRAGREGTEAFF. CDR3 coding DNA: TGTGCCATCAGCCCCCGGGCGGGCAGGGAAGGCACTGAAGCTTTCTTT. The V gene is TRBV10-3, the J gene TRBJ1-1, with D possibly matching TRBD1 (5 bases). The CDR3 contains 16 residues. V lost 6 bases and J 4 bases, leaving 21 bases between the germline ends. The germline V gene encodes CDR1 ENHRY and CDR2 SYGVKD.

DNA for the CDR3: TGTGCTAGTGGTTTGGGACACGGTCCGGGGGGTGAAGCTTTCTTT. It codes for CASGLGHGPGGEAFF. The chain couples TRBV12-5 to TRBJ1-1, with D perhaps matching TRBD1 (5 bases). Trimming stripped 1 base from V and 7 bases from J, with 16 bases between. The CDR3 length is 15 residues. The germline gives CDR1 LGHNT, CDR2 FRNRAP.

The CDR3 sequence: CASSRTGYSNQPQHF. The CDR3 DNA reads as TGTGCCAGCAGCCGGACAGGGTACAGCAATCAGCCCCAGCATTTT. V gene TRBV9 combines with J gene TRBJ1-5; TRBD1 matches 8 bases. The CDR3 spans 15 residues. V was clipped by 4 bases and J by 1 base; unmatched bases: 4. Germline V CDR1 and CDR2: SGDLS, YYNGEE. Together with reference TRBV9 and TRBJ1-5, the CDR3 gives the full variable domain: DSGVTQTPKHLITATGQRVTLRCSPRSGDLSVYWYQQSLDQGLQFLIQYYNGEERAKGNILERFSAQQFPDLHSELNLSSLELGDSALYFCASSRTGYSNQPQHFGDGTRLSIL.

The chain carries TRBV10-1 and TRBJ1-1; D not certain. V gave up 4 bases and J gave up 1 base, with 13 bases separating them. CDR3 size: 15 residues. Germline V CDR1 and CDR2: WNHNN, SYGVQD (reference sequence). CDR3 region: CASSGGPKSNTEAFF. The CDR3 DNA follows: TGCGCCAGCAGTGGAGGACCGAAATCGAACACTGAAGCTTTCTTT.

The chain links TRBV6-5 to TRBJ2-7; the D gene is possibly TRBD2 (6 bases). Trimming stripped 2 bases from V and 2 bases from J, with 10 bases between. The CDR3 totals 14 residues. CDR1 MNHEY and CDR2 SVGAGI come from the germline V gene. The CDR3 nucleotides are TGTGCCAGCAGTTACACCGGGACTCCCTACGAGCAGTACTTC. Its translation: CASSYTGTPYEQYF.